The TCR beta chain under discussion was sequenced for a study of response to subunit inactivated influenza vaccine. MiXCR, applied by TCRdb to the RT-PCR reads, yields one record per CDR3 protein. The top ten clones hold about a tenth of a sample with under 850,000 distinct CDR3 sequences, roughly 18% of them seen once. V lost 6 bases and J lost 7; bases outside the gene matches: 7. The CDR3 covers 15 residues. CDR1 is ENHRY and CDR2 is SYGVKD in the germline V gene. As regards this clonotype: The antigen remains undetermined.

Study-wide findings and caveats: Each seasonal influenza vaccination recruits few new T cells, the authors suggested.

The sequence came from a man over 45 who received an inactivated influenza vaccine. The material was PBMCs from blood, obtained roughly 5 days after vaccination. V is TRBV10-3 and J is TRBJ2-7; 15 positions agree with TRBD2. CDR3 DNA sequence: TGTGCCATCAGCGGACTAGCGGGAGGGCGGAAAGAGCAGTACTTC. Amino acid sequence: CAISGLAGGRKEQYF.